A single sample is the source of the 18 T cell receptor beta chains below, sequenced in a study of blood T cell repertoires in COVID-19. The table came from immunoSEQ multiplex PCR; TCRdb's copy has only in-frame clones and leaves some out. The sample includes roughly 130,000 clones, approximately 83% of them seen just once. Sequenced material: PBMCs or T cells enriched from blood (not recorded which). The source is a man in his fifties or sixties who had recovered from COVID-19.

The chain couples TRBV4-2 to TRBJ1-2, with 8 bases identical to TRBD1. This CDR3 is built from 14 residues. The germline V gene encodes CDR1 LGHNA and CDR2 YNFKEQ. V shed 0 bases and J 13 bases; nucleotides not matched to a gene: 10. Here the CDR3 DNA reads TGTGCCAGCAGCCAAGATGGGGCACAGACAGGGGCCACCTTC. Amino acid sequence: CASSQDGAQTGATF.

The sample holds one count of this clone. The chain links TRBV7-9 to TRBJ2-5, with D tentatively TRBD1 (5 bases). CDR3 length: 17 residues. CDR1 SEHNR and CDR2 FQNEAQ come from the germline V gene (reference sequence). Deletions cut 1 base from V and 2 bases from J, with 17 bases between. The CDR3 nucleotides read TGTGCCAGCAGCTTAGTGGACGATTTGGGGCAACAAGAGACCCAGTACTTC. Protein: CASSLVDDLGQQETQYF.

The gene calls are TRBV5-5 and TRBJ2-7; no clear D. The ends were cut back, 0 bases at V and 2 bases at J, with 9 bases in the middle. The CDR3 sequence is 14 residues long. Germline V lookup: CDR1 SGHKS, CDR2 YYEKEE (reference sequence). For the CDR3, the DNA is TGTGCCAGCAGCTTGGGGGCAGGAACCTACGAGCAGTACTTC. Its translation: CASSLGAGTYEQYF.

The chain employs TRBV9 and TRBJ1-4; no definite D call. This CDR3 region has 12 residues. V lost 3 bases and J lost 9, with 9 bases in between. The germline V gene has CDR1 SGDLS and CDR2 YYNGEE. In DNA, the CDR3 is TGTGCCAGCAGCGACAGTTCCCAAAAACTGTTTTTT. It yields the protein CASSDSSQKLFF.

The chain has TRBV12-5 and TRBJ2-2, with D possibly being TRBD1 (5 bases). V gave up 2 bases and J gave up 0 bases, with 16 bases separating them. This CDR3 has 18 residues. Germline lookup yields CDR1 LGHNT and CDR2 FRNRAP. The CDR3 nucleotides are TGTGCTAGTGGTTTGAACAGGTTGCTTCAATCGAACACCGGGGAGCTGTTTTTT. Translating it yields CASGLNRLLQSNTGELFF.

CDR3 in amino acids: CASSMPQGGQPQHF. The CDR3 DNA reads as TGCGCCAGCAGCATGCCTCAGGGAGGTCAGCCCCAGCATTTT. The V call is TRBV5-1, the J call TRBJ1-5; TRBD1 is a possible D gene (5 bases). CDR3 length equals 14 residues. Trimming shortened V by 4 bases and J by 6 bases, and 14 bases separated the two germline ends. The germline V gene has CDR1 SGHRS and CDR2 YFSETQ.

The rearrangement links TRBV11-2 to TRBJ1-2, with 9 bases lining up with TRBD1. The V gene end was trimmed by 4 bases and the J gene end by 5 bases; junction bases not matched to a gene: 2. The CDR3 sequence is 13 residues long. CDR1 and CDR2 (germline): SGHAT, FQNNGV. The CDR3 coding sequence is TGTGCCAGCAGCTCGGGACAGGGTTATGGCTACACCTTC. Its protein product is CASSSGQGYGYTF.

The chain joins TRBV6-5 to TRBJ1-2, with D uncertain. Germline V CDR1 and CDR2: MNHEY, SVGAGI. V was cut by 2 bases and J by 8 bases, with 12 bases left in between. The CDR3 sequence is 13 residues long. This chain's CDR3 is CASSYDGRGGYTF. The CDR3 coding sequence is TGTGCCAGCAGTTACGACGGTCGCGGGGGCTACACCTTC.

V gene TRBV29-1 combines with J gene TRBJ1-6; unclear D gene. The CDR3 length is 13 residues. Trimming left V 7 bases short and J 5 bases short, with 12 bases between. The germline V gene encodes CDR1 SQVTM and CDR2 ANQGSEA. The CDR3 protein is CSARKSDNSPLHF. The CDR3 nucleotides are TGCAGCGCCCGAAAATCGGATAATTCACCCCTCCACTTT.

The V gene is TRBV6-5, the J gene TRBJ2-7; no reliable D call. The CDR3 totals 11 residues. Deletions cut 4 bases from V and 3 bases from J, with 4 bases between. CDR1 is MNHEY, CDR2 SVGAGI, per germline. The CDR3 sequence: CASSSIYEQYF. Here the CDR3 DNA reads TGTGCCAGCAGTTCCATCTACGAGCAGTACTTC.

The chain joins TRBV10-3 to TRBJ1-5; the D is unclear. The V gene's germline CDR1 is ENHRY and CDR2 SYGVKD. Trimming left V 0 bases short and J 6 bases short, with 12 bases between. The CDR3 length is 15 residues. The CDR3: CAISESGPVGQPQHF. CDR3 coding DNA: TGTGCCATCAGTGAGTCGGGCCCAGTCGGTCAGCCCCAGCATTTT.

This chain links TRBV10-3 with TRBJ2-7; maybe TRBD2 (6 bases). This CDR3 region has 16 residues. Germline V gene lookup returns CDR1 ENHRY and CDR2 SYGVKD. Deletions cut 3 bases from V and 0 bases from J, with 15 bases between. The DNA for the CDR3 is TGTGCCATCAGTGACCCGGGACGGGGGAGCTCCTACGAGCAGTACTTC. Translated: CAISDPGRGSSYEQYF.

The DNA for the CDR3 is TGTGCCAGTACCTTCCCTAGGGGCAGCTCTGGAAACACCATATATTTT. Its protein product is CASTFPRGSSGNTIYF. The chain carries TRBV19 and TRBJ1-3; tentative D call: TRBD1 (5 bases). Germline V gene lookup returns CDR1 LNHDA and CDR2 SQIVND (reference sequence). CDR3 length: 16 residues. Trimming pared 7 bases from V and 0 bases from J, leaving 16 bases between.

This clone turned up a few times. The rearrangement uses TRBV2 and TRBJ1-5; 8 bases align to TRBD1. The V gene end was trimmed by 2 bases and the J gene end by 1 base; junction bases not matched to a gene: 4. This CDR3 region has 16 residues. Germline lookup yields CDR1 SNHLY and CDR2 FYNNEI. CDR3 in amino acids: CASSESGGRSNQPQHF. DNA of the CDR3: TGTGCCAGCAGTGAATCAGGGGGCCGGAGCAATCAGCCCCAGCATTTT.

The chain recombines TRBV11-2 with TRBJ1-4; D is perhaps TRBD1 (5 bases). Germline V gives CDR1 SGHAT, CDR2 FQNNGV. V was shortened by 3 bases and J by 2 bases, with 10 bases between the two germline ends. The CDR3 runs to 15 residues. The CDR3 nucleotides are TGTGCCAGCAGCTTCACGGCAGGGACTAATGAAAAACTGTTTTTT. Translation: CASSFTAGTNEKLFF.

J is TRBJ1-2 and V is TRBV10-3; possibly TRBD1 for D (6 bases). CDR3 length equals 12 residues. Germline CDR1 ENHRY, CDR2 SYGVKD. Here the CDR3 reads CAIGEGVYGYTF. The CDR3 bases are TGTGCTATTGGGGAGGGGGTATATGGCTACACCTTC.

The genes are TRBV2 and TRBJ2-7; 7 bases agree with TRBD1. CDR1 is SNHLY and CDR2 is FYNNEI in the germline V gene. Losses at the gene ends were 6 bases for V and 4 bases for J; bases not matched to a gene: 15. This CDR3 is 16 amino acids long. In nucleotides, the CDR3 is TGTGCCAGCAGGCCTAGTCAGACAGGGTTCCCTTACGAGCAGTACTTC. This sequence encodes CASRPSQTGFPYEQYF.

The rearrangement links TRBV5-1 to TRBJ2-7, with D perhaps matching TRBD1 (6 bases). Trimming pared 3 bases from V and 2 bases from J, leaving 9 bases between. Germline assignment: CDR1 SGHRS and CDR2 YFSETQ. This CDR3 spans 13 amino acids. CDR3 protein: CASSYGQTYEQYF. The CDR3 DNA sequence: TGCGCCAGCAGCTATGGACAGACCTACGAGCAGTACTTC.